This T cell receptor (beta chain) was observed in a study of blood T cell repertoires in COVID-19 (dated by TCRdb to the early 2020s). Some background on the complete study: Samples covering the acute and convalescent phases of COVID-19 were provided by collaborators in the United States, Italy and Spain. The repertoires were released in a freely available public database meant as a resource for research on the immune response to SARS-CoV-2. Samples were obtained from the ongoing ImmuneRACE study (first 160 participants) and from some 1,200 subjects provided by 6 global collaborators. The prospective study material was composed of cDNA or gDNA derived from T cells, B-cell-depleted T cells, or PBMCs. Subjects who had been exposed to COVID-19, were actively infected with it, or had recovered from it provided the deeply sampled blood TCRbeta repertoires that made up the dataset. Where available, HLA class I and class II types were taken from metadata supplied by the sample provider and were not determined by assay-based typing. Nearly every sample came with metadata listing a de-identified subject ID, COVID-19 status, age in years and sex. The research as a whole found: Clinical and demographic metadata were provided uncurated, with the amount varying by source and participant.

The CDR3, cysteine through phenylalanine, is 13 amino acids long. The read is trimmed to its CDR3 DNA, 39 bases read in frame from base 1. Between the V and J ends, shortened by 0 bases and 5 bases respectively, the junction contains 5 bases. The germline V gene provides CDR1 SGHAT and CDR2 FQNNGV. Comment on this clone: Which antigen it targets is not known. No qualities accompany the bases; no much larger clone lies one base away. Other DNA variants within this sample encode the same CDR3.

A second Seattle source provided samples from volunteer blood donors who had recovered from COVID-19. Collaborating institutions collected whole blood in K2EDTA tubes following their own protocols. For TCRbeta analysis, collaborators shipped samples as frozen whole blood, isolated PBMCs, or DNA extracted from either of those sample types. TCRbeta CDR3 regions were amplified from genomic DNA using the immunoSEQ Assay, a bias-controlled multiplex PCR. Concerning the study's data processing: Within the assay, amplification of reference gene primers was used to estimate how many nucleated cells each sample contained. Sequence reads were collapsed and filtered to measure the absolute abundance of every unique TCRbeta CDR3 rearrangement. For each sample, productive Simpson clonality was calculated as the square root of Simpson's diversity index over productive rearrangements. TCRdb limited this immuneACCESS table to in-frame rearrangements with V and J called. A share of clones is missing; checked studies link under half to unresolved V genes, and the rest is unexplained. V, J and clone size were drawn from that table, and D and trimming were deduced from the DNA. Across this sample there are 220,000 or so clones, with 84% seen only once. The top ten clones comprise 5.1% of the sample.

The V gene is TRBV11-2 and the J gene is TRBJ1-5, with no confidently assigned D gene. Sequencing was performed on peripheral blood. The clonotype comes from a woman aged 60 to 75 who had recovered from COVID-19. The DNA is TGTGCCAGCAGCTTAGATCGGGATCAGCCCCAGCATTTT. It specifies CASSLDRDQPQHF.